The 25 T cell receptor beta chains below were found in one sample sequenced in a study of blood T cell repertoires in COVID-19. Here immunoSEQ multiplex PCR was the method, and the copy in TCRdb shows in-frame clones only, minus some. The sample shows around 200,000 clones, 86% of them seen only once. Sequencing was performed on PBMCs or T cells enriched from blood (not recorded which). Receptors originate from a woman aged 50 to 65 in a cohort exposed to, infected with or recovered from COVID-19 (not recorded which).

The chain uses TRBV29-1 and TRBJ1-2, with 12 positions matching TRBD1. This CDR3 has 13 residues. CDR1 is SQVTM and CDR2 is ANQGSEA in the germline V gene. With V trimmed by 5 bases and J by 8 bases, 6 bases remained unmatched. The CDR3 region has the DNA TGCAGCGTTAAGGGACAGGGGGCGGAAGGCTACACCTTC. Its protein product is CSVKGQGAEGYTF.

The CDR3 loop is CASTVKSVGGGQETQYF. CDR3 DNA sequence: TGTGCCAGCACCGTCAAGAGCGTAGGGGGGGGGCAAGAGACCCAGTACTTC. This rearrangement joins TRBV21-1 to TRBJ2-5; the DNA was not compared with TRBD2, the D call given in the table. TRBV21-1 is designated a pseudogene. The CDR3 sequence is 17 residues long.

Here the CDR3 reads CASRIQGTESYGYTF. In DNA form, the CDR3 reads TGTGCCAGCAGGATACAGGGCACAGAGAGCTATGGCTACACCTTC. The chain recombines TRBV28 with TRBJ1-2; TRBD1 might be the D (6 bases). The CDR3 has 15 amino acids. V lost 6 bases and J 4 bases, leaving 18 bases between the germline ends. The germline gives CDR1 MDHEN, CDR2 SYDVKM.

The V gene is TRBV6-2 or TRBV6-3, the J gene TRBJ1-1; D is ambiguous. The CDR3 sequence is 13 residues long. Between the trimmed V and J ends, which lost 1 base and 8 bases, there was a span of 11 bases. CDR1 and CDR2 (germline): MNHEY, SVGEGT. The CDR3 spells CASSYYEMSEAFF. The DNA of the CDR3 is TGTGCCAGCAGTTACTACGAGATGTCGGAAGCTTTCTTT.

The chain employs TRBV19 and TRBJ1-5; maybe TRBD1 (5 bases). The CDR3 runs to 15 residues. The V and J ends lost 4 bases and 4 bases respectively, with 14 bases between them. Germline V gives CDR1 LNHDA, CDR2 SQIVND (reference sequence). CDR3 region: CASSRVTGSNQPQHF. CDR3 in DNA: TGTGCCAGTAGTAGGGTCACAGGCTCTAATCAGCCCCAGCATTTT.

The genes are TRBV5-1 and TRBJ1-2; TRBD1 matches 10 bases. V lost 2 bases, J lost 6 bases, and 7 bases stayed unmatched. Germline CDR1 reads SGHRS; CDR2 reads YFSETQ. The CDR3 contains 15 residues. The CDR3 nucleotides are TGCGCCAGCAGCTTAGCCGGGACAGGGGCGGATGGCTACACCTTC. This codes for CASSLAGTGADGYTF.

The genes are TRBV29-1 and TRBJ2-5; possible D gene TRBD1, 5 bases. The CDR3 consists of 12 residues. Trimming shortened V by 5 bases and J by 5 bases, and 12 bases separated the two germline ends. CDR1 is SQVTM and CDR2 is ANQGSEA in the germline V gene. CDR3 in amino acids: CSVQGPPETQYF. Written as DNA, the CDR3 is TGCAGCGTTCAGGGCCCTCCCGAGACCCAGTACTTC. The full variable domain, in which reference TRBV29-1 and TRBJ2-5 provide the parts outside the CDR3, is SAVISQKPSRDICQRGTSLTIQCQVDSQVTMMFWYRQQPGQSLTLIATANQGSEATYESGFVIDKFPISRPNLTFSTLTVSNMSPEDSSIYLCSVQGPPETQYFGPGTRLLVL.

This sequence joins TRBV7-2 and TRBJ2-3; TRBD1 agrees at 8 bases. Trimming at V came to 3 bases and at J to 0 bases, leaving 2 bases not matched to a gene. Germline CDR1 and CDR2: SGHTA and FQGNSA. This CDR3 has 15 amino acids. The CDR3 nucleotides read TGTGCCAGCAGCTTTGGACAGGGAAGCACAGATACGCAGTATTTT. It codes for CASSFGQGSTDTQYF.

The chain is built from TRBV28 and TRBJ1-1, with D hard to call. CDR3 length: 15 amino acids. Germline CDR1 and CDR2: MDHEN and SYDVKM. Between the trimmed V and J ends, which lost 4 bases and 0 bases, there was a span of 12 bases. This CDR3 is CASSSGGGLNTEAFF. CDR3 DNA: TGTGCCAGCAGTTCGGGAGGCGGGCTGAACACTGAAGCTTTCTTT.

CDR3 nucleotide sequence: TGCAGCGTAACCGGGACAGAGGTCACTGAAGCTTTCTTT. It codes for CSVTGTEVTEAFF. The chain couples TRBV29-1 to TRBJ1-1, with 7 positions matching TRBD1. CDR3 length: 13 residues. The V gene end was trimmed by 6 bases and the J gene end by 4 bases; junction bases not matched to a gene: 8. In germline, CDR1 is SQVTM, CDR2 ANQGSEA.

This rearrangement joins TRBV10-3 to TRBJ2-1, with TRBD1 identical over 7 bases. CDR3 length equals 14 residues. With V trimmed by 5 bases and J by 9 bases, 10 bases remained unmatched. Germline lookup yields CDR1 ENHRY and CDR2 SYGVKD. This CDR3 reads CAISRRDSRGEQFF. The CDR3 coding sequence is TGTGCCATCAGTCGCCGGGACAGTCGTGGTGAGCAGTTCTTC.

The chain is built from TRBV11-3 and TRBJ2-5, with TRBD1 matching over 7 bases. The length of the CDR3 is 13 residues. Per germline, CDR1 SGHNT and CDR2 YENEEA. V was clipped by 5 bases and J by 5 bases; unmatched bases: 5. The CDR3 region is CASSKGAGETQYF. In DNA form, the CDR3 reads TGTGCCAGCAGCAAGGGGGCCGGGGAGACCCAGTACTTC.

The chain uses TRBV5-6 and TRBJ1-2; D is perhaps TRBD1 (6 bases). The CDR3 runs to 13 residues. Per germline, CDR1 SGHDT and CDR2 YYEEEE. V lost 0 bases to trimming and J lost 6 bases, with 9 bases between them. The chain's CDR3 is CASSLAGADGYTF. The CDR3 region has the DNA TGTGCCAGCAGCTTGGCAGGGGCGGATGGCTACACCTTC.

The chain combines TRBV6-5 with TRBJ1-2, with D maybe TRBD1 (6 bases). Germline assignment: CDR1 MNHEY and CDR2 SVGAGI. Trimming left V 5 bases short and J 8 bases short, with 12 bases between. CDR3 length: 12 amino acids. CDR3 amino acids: CASSNRDNGYTF. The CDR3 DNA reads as TGTGCCAGCAGTAACAGGGATAACGGCTACACCTTC.

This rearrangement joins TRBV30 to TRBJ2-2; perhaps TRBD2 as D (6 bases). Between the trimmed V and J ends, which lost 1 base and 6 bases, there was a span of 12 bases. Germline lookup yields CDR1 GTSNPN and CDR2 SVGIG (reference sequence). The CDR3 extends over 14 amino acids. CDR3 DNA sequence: TGTGCCTGGAGTGATGGAGGGTTTGCCGGGGAGCTGTTTTTT. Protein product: CAWSDGGFAGELFF. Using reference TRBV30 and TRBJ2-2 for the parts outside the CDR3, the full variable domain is SQTIHQWPATLVQPVGSPLSLECTVEGTSNPNLYWYRQAAGRGLQLLFYSVGIGQISSEVPQNLSASRPQDRQFILSSKKLLLSDSGFYLCAWSDGGFAGELFFGEGSRLTVL.

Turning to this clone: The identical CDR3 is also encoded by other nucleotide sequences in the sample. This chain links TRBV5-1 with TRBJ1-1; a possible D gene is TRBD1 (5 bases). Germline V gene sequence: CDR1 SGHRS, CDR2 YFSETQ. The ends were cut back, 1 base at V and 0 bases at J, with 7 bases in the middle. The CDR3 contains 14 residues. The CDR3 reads CASSLQGMNTEAFF. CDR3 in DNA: TGCGCCAGCAGCTTGCAGGGTATGAACACTGAAGCTTTCTTT.

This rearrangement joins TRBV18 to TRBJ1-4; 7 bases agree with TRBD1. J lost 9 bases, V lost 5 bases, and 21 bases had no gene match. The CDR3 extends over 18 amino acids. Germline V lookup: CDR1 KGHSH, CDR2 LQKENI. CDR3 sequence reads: CASSSLETGTPFSQKLFF. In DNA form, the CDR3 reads TGTGCCAGCTCATCTCTCGAGACAGGGACCCCCTTCAGTCAAAAACTGTTTTTT.

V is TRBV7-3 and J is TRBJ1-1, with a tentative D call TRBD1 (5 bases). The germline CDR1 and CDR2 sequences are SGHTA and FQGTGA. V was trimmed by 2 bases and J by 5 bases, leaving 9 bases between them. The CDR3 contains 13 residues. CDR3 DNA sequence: TGTGCCAGCAGCTTACGGGGGGAGACTGAAGCTTTCTTT. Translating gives CASSLRGETEAFF.

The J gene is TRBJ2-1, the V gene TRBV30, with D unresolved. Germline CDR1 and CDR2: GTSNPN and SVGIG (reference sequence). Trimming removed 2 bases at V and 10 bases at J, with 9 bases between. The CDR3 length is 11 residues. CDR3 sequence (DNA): TGTGCCTGGAGTTTATCAGTCGAGCAGTTCTTC. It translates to CAWSLSVEQFF.

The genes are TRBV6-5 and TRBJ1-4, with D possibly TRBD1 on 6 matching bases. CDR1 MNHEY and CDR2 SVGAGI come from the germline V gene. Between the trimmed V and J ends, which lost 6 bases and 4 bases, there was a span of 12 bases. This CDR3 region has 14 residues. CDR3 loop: CASSDQGINEKLFF. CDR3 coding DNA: TGTGCCAGCAGCGATCAGGGGATTAATGAAAAACTGTTTTTT.

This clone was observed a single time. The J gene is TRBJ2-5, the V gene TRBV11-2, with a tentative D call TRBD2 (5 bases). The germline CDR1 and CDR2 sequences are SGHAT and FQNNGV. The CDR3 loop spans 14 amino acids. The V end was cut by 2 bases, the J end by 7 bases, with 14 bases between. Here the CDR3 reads CASSLNYPSGTQYF. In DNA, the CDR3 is TGTGCCAGCAGCTTAAACTACCCGAGCGGGACCCAGTACTTC.

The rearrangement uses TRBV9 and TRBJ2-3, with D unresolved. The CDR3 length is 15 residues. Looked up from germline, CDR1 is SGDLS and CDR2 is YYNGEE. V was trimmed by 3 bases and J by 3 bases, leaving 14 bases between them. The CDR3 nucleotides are TGTGCCAGCAGCGAACACCCCCCTTTAACAGATACGCAGTATTTT. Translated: CASSEHPPLTDTQYF.

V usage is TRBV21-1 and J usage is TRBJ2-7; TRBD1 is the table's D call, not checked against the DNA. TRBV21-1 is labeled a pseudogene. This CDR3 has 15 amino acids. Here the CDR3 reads CASSHRDSQKYEQYF. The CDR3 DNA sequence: TGTGCCAGCAGTCACCGGGACAGCCAGAAATACGAGCAGTACTTC.

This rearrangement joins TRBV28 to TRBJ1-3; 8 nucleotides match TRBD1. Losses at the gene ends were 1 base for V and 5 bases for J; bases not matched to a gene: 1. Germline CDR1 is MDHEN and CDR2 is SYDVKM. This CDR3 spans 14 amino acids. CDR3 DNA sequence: TGTGCCAGCAGTTTATCAGGGGGCCGAAACACCATATATTTT. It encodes CASSLSGGRNTIYF.

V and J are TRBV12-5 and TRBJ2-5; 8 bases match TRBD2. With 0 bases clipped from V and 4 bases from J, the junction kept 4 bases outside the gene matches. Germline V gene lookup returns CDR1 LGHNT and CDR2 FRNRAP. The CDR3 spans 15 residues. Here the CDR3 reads CASGLVHGGGETQYF. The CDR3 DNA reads TGTGCTAGTGGTTTGGTACACGGGGGGGGAGAGACCCAGTACTTC.